This TCR beta chain was recovered during a study of early T cells in non-severe SARS-CoV-2 infection. The CDR3 sequence is 13 residues long. Trimming cost V 6 bases and J 3 bases; bases outside gene matches: 4. TCRdb processed the 5' RACE reads anew with MiXCR; each CDR3 protein has one entry. The sample yields around 100,000 distinct CDR3 sequences, roughly 15% seen once. This clonotype was sampled from an adult who was a healthcare worker with PCR-confirmed SARS-CoV-2 infection or an uninfected control (not recorded which). Specimen: whole blood. The genes are TRBV12-3 or TRBV12-4 and TRBJ2-7; 8 bases align to TRBD1. CDR3 in DNA: TGTGCCAGCAGCCCACAGGGGGGCTACGAGCAGTACTTC. Its translation: CASSPQGGYEQYF.